Listed below are T cell receptor beta chains from one sample, sequenced in a study of blood T cells in healthy people across ages. MiXCR was run by TCRdb on the 5' RACE reads, yielding one entry per CDR3 protein. The data hold hundreds of thousands of distinct CDR3 sequences, with approximately 30% observed a single time. The sample taken for sequencing was blood. The receptors were sampled from a woman older than 75 in good health. Both conserved end residues are part of each CDR3. The order of the fields is J gene, V gene, clone size, D gene, CDR3 DNA, CDR3 protein. D genes are given only for firm matches. The size field is filled for only some rows; it gives once, few, many or a size class.

j_call: TRBJ2-7
v_call: TRBV29-1
clone_size: NA
d_call: TRBD1
cdr3_nt: TGCAGCGTCCTGACAGGGGGAAAAAACGAGCAGTACTTC
cdr3_aa: CSVLTGGKNEQYF

j_call: TRBJ1-1
v_call: TRBV5-4
clone_size: NA
d_call: NA
cdr3_nt: TGTGCCAGCAGCTTTCTAGGGGTCATGAGCACTGAAGCTTTCTTT
cdr3_aa: CASSFLGVMSTEAFF

j_call: TRBJ2-1
v_call: TRBV19
clone_size: few
d_call: NA
cdr3_nt: TGTGCCAGTAGAGGAGCTACTTACAATGAGCAGTTCTTC
cdr3_aa: CASRGATYNEQFF

j_call: TRBJ2-4
v_call: TRBV9
clone_size: NA
d_call: NA
cdr3_nt: TGTGCCAGCAGCCCCTCGCGGGACACGCAAGCCAAAAACATTCAGTACTTC
cdr3_aa: CASSPSRDTQAKNIQYF

j_call: TRBJ1-2
v_call: TRBV6-2/TRBV6-3
clone_size: many
d_call: NA
cdr3_nt: TGTGCCAGCAGTCCAACCACCCCCATCGGGGGCCGCTACACCTTC
cdr3_aa: CASSPTTPIGGRYTF

j_call: TRBJ1-2
v_call: TRBV2
clone_size: many
d_call: TRBD1
cdr3_nt: TGTGCCAGCAGCGGACAGGGGTTGGGCTATGGCTACACCTTC
cdr3_aa: CASSGQGLGYGYTF

j_call: TRBJ2-5
v_call: TRBV6-5
clone_size: NA
d_call: TRBD2
cdr3_nt: TGTGCCAGCAGTCGTGGCGGGGGGGCAGTTAACAATGAGCAGTACTTC
cdr3_aa: CASSRGGGAVNNEQYF

j_call: TRBJ1-4
v_call: TRBV6-5
clone_size: few
d_call: TRBD1
cdr3_nt: TGTGCCAGCAGTTACTCTGCGGACAGGGGGCCTAATGAAAAACTGTTTTTT
cdr3_aa: CASSYSADRGPNEKLFF

j_call: TRBJ2-3
v_call: TRBV12-3/TRBV12-4
clone_size: NA
d_call: NA
cdr3_nt: TGTGCCACCCGACGAGCGAGAGTATATACGCAGTATTTT
cdr3_aa: CATRRARVYTQYF

j_call: TRBJ2-1
v_call: TRBV6-5
clone_size: many
d_call: TRBD1
cdr3_nt: TGTGCCAGCAGTAACCGGGACAGGGGCGACAATGAGCAGTTCTTC
cdr3_aa: CASSNRDRGDNEQFF

j_call: TRBJ2-1
v_call: TRBV14
clone_size: many
d_call: TRBD2
cdr3_nt: TGTGCCAGCAGCCAAATACGGGGGGGCCTTATTTACAATGAGCAGTTCTTC
cdr3_aa: CASSQIRGGLIYNEQFF

j_call: TRBJ2-2
v_call: TRBV30
clone_size: NA
d_call: NA
cdr3_nt: TGTGCCTGGTCGAGGGGCACCGGGGAGCTGTTTTTT
cdr3_aa: CAWSRGTGELFF

j_call: TRBJ1-1
v_call: TRBV18
clone_size: NA
d_call: NA
cdr3_nt: TGTGCCAGCTCATCGTATGGCCAAGTGAACACTGAAGCTTTCTTT
cdr3_aa: CASSSYGQVNTEAFF

j_call: TRBJ2-1
v_call: TRBV20-1
clone_size: many
d_call: TRBD2
cdr3_nt: TGCAGTGCTAGAATATATAGCGGGGGGGGAACCTACAATGAGCAGTTCTTC
cdr3_aa: CSARIYSGGGTYNEQFF

j_call: TRBJ2-7
v_call: TRBV5-6
clone_size: many
d_call: TRBD2
cdr3_nt: TGTGCCAGCAGCTTGGTGGCTAGCGGGAGCTCCTACGAGCAGTACTTC
cdr3_aa: CASSLVASGSSYEQYF

j_call: TRBJ2-7
v_call: TRBV5-5
clone_size: few
d_call: NA
cdr3_nt: TGTGCCAGCAGCCCTTCGCGGACAAGGACCTACGAGCAGTACTTC
cdr3_aa: CASSPSRTRTYEQYF

j_call: TRBJ1-4
v_call: TRBV5-5
clone_size: NA
d_call: TRBD1
cdr3_nt: TGTGCCAGCAGCCCTGCCGGGACAGGTGAAAAACTGTTTTTT
cdr3_aa: CASSPAGTGEKLFF

j_call: TRBJ2-7
v_call: TRBV12-3/TRBV12-4
clone_size: many
d_call: TRBD2
cdr3_nt: TGTGCCAGCAGTTCTAGCGGGGGAACCTACGAGCAGTACTTC
cdr3_aa: CASSSSGGTYEQYF

j_call: TRBJ2-3
v_call: TRBV28
clone_size: many
d_call: TRBD1
cdr3_nt: TGTGCCAGCAGTCACGCGGGACAGGGCACAGATACGCAGTATTTT
cdr3_aa: CASSHAGQGTDTQYF

j_call: TRBJ2-7
v_call: TRBV20-1
clone_size: many
d_call: NA
cdr3_nt: TGCAGCGGTAATTTAAACGCAGGGGACGAGCAGTACTTC
cdr3_aa: CSGNLNAGDEQYF

j_call: TRBJ2-3
v_call: TRBV12-3/TRBV12-4
clone_size: NA
d_call: NA
cdr3_nt: TGTGCCAGCAGTCGGACAAGGGAGAGCACAGATGTGCAGTATTTT
cdr3_aa: CASSRTRESTDVQYF

j_call: TRBJ2-3
v_call: TRBV29-1
clone_size: many
d_call: TRBD1
cdr3_nt: TGCAGCGTAGGGACAGGGGGGTTTATCACAGATACGCAGTATTTT
cdr3_aa: CSVGTGGFITDTQYF

j_call: TRBJ1-6
v_call: TRBV30
clone_size: NA
d_call: NA
cdr3_nt: TGTGCCTGGAGGGGGCACACCGGAGGGGGAGGGCAACGTTCACCCCTCCACTTT
cdr3_aa: CAWRGHTGGGGQRSPLHF

j_call: TRBJ2-7
v_call: TRBV3-1
clone_size: many
d_call: TRBD2
cdr3_nt: TGTGCCAGCGGACTAGCGGGGGGTTACGAGCAGTACTTC
cdr3_aa: CASGLAGGYEQYF

j_call: TRBJ2-2
v_call: TRBV12-3/TRBV12-4
clone_size: few
d_call: TRBD2
cdr3_nt: TGTGCCAGCAGCCGTCTAGCGGGGGGTCCCGGGGAGCTGTTTTTT
cdr3_aa: CASSRLAGGPGELFF

j_call: TRBJ2-7
v_call: TRBV7-8
clone_size: few
d_call: NA
cdr3_nt: TGTGCCAGCAGCCTCCCCGAGGTACAAGCCAATGAGCAGTACTTC
cdr3_aa: CASSLPEVQANEQYF

j_call: TRBJ2-5
v_call: TRBV11-2
clone_size: many
d_call: NA
cdr3_nt: TGTGCCAGCAGCCACCCGGATTCCGAGACCCAGTACTTC
cdr3_aa: CASSHPDSETQYF

j_call: TRBJ2-3
v_call: TRBV5-1
clone_size: many
d_call: NA
cdr3_nt: TGCGCCAGCAGCGACGGACGCCGAGCAGATACGCAGTATTTT
cdr3_aa: CASSDGRRADTQYF

j_call: TRBJ1-5
v_call: TRBV27
clone_size: few
d_call: NA
cdr3_nt: TGTGCCAGCAGTTTCTATGGCAATCAGCCCCAGCATTTT
cdr3_aa: CASSFYGNQPQHF

j_call: TRBJ2-5
v_call: TRBV5-1
clone_size: NA
d_call: TRBD2
cdr3_nt: TGCGCCAGCAGCTGGTGGGGTTCTAGCGGGGGCCACAATGAGCAGTACTTC
cdr3_aa: CASSWWGSSGGHNEQYF

j_call: TRBJ2-2
v_call: TRBV30
clone_size: few
d_call: NA
cdr3_nt: TGTGCCTGGAGTAGGGGCGTCGGGGAGCTGTTTTTT
cdr3_aa: CAWSRGVGELFF

j_call: TRBJ1-4
v_call: TRBV20-1
clone_size: many
d_call: NA
cdr3_nt: TGCAGTGCTAGAGGGGAGACTAATGAAAAACTGTTTTTT
cdr3_aa: CSARGETNEKLFF

j_call: TRBJ2-5
v_call: TRBV20-1
clone_size: many
d_call: NA
cdr3_nt: TGCAGTGCTCATTATCGAGGAGAGACCCAGTACTTC
cdr3_aa: CSAHYRGETQYF

j_call: TRBJ2-1
v_call: TRBV7-8
clone_size: many
d_call: NA
cdr3_nt: TGTGCCACCAAGAGGGGACCGGGGGTTATGAATGAGCAGTTCTTC
cdr3_aa: CATKRGPGVMNEQFF

j_call: TRBJ2-7
v_call: TRBV12-3/TRBV12-4
clone_size: many
d_call: TRBD1
cdr3_nt: TGTGCCAGCAGTCTGGGACAGCACTACGAGCAGTACTTC
cdr3_aa: CASSLGQHYEQYF

j_call: TRBJ1-5
v_call: TRBV20-1
clone_size: NA
d_call: TRBD1
cdr3_nt: TGCAGTGCTGCAGTCAGGGGGCGGAGGAACAATCAGCCCCAGCATTTT
cdr3_aa: CSAAVRGRRNNQPQHF

j_call: TRBJ2-2
v_call: TRBV4-1
clone_size: NA
d_call: NA
cdr3_nt: TGCGCCAGCAGCCAGGCCCAGGGGCGAGGCACCGGGGAGCTGTTTTTT
cdr3_aa: CASSQAQGRGTGELFF

j_call: TRBJ2-3
v_call: TRBV5-1
clone_size: many
d_call: NA
cdr3_nt: TGCGCCAGCAGCTTGGAGGGCAGGGGTTCAGATACGCAGTATTTT
cdr3_aa: CASSLEGRGSDTQYF

j_call: TRBJ1-1
v_call: TRBV2
clone_size: NA
d_call: TRBD1
cdr3_nt: TGTGCCAGCAGGATTGACAGGGCCATGAACACTGAAGCTTTCTTT
cdr3_aa: CASRIDRAMNTEAFF

j_call: TRBJ1-2
v_call: TRBV30
clone_size: many
d_call: NA
cdr3_nt: TGTGCCTGGAGACGGGCAGCTGGTGGCTACACCTTC
cdr3_aa: CAWRRAAGGYTF

j_call: TRBJ2-7
v_call: TRBV15
clone_size: many
d_call: NA
cdr3_nt: TGTGCCACCAGCCTCCCCGCAGGGGGGTACGAGCAGTACTTC
cdr3_aa: CATSLPAGGYEQYF

j_call: TRBJ2-5
v_call: TRBV5-4
clone_size: NA
d_call: TRBD2
cdr3_nt: TGTGCCAGCAGCCTCACGGTAGCGGGGGGCCGAGAGACCCAGTACTTC
cdr3_aa: CASSLTVAGGRETQYF

j_call: TRBJ2-5
v_call: TRBV7-9
clone_size: medium-sized
d_call: TRBD2
cdr3_nt: TGTGCCAGCAGCCTGCAACCGGGACTAGTCCCGGAGACCCAGTACTTC
cdr3_aa: CASSLQPGLVPETQYF

j_call: TRBJ2-3
v_call: TRBV5-1
clone_size: few
d_call: NA
cdr3_nt: TGCGCCAGCAGCTTTGACGTTTCGGCAGATACGCAGTATTTT
cdr3_aa: CASSFDVSADTQYF

j_call: TRBJ2-7
v_call: TRBV7-9
clone_size: many
d_call: NA
cdr3_nt: TGTGCCAGCAGCTTACCAGGGCCCTACGAGCAGTACTTC
cdr3_aa: CASSLPGPYEQYF

j_call: TRBJ2-1
v_call: TRBV5-1
clone_size: NA
d_call: TRBD2
cdr3_nt: TGCGCCAGCAGCCTGGGACTAGCGGGGAAAAGCGTCAATGAGCAGTTCTTC
cdr3_aa: CASSLGLAGKSVNEQFF

j_call: TRBJ2-7
v_call: TRBV29-1
clone_size: NA
d_call: TRBD2
cdr3_nt: TGCAGCTTTATAAGCGGGAACTCTTTTAAGGAGCAGTACTTC
cdr3_aa: CSFISGNSFKEQYF

j_call: TRBJ2-7
v_call: TRBV20-1
clone_size: NA
d_call: NA
cdr3_nt: TGCAGTGCTAGGAAACAGGGCGGCGAGCAGTACTTC
cdr3_aa: CSARKQGGEQYF

j_call: TRBJ1-5
v_call: TRBV12-3/TRBV12-4
clone_size: few
d_call: TRBD1
cdr3_nt: TGTGCCAGCGGATTAGGGACAGGGGTTCAGCCCCAGCATTTT
cdr3_aa: CASGLGTGVQPQHF

j_call: TRBJ2-5
v_call: TRBV11-2
clone_size: many
d_call: NA
cdr3_nt: TGTGCCAGCAGCTCGATGCGGGTAGCGGCTCACCAAGAGACCCAGTACTTC
cdr3_aa: CASSSMRVAAHQETQYF

j_call: TRBJ1-1
v_call: TRBV6-2/TRBV6-3
clone_size: many
d_call: NA
cdr3_nt: TGTGCCAGCAGTTACCGGGCCCAGGGGACTGAAGCTTTCTTT
cdr3_aa: CASSYRAQGTEAFF

j_call: TRBJ2-5
v_call: TRBV14
clone_size: NA
d_call: TRBD2
cdr3_nt: TGTGCCAGCAGCCAAGAGGCAGCGGGGGCCATCCAAGAGACCCAGTACTTC
cdr3_aa: CASSQEAAGAIQETQYF

j_call: TRBJ1-2
v_call: TRBV7-9
clone_size: many
d_call: NA
cdr3_nt: TGTGCCAGCAGCTTACAGGGTGCGATCAGTGATGGCTACACCTTC
cdr3_aa: CASSLQGAISDGYTF